This record looks at one T cell receptor beta chain sequence and its context. Only in-frame clones appear in the TCRdb table, and some are missing; sequencing was by immunoSEQ multiplex PCR. The repertoire holds about 160,000 clones, with 75% to 90% as singletons. CDR1 is MGHDK, CDR2 SYGVNS, per germline. This CDR3 spans 12 amino acids. V lost 6 bases, J lost 11 bases, and 16 bases lay in between. The source of the sample is a study of blood T cell repertoires in COVID-19. Material: PBMCs or T cells enriched from blood (not recorded which). This chain joins TRBV25-1 and TRBJ1-2, with D maybe TRBD1 (5 bases). The clonotype was recovered from a woman in her 40s who had been exposed to COVID-19. CDR3 nucleotide sequence: TGTGCCAGCAGCTGGGGGAGGCTTGGGTACACCTTC. This sequence encodes CASSWGRLGYTF.